A single sample gave rise to the 24 T cell receptor beta chains below, sequenced in a study of shared clonotypes between healthy human individuals. Sequenced by immunoSEQ multiplex PCR; TCRdb stores in-frame clones only, minus some. Of around 1.5 million clones in the sample, roughly 98% were seen once. Sequenced: naive CD4+ T cells sorted from blood. The subset: CD45RA+ positively selected. The receptors stem from a man under 40 in good health.

As regards this clone: The junction departs from the called germline gene at one end, perhaps through a read error. The genes are TRBV29-1 and TRBJ2-7; TRBD2 might be the D (6 bases). The CDR3 is 16 residues long. Germline CDR1 is SQVTM and CDR2 is ANQGSEA. The CDR3 nucleotides read TGCAGCGCCCTTGGGGGGTCCGGGACTGGAACCTACGGGCAGTACTTC. As protein: CSALGGSGTGTYGQYF.

The CDR3 nucleotides read TGTGCCAGCAGCTTAGAAGTACGGAAGACTGAAGCTTTCTTT. This codes for CASSLEVRKTEAFF. The chain joins TRBV7-8 to TRBJ1-1; D remains ambiguous. Trimming cost V 1 base and J 5 bases, with 11 bases left between them. CDR1 and CDR2 from the germline V gene are SGHVS and FQNEAQ. This CDR3 is built from 14 residues. Based on the CDR3 plus reference TRBV7-8 and TRBJ1-1, the full variable domain is GAGVSQSPRYKVAKRGQDVALRCDPISGHVSLFWYQQALGQGPEFLTYFQNEAQLDKSGLPSDRFFAERPEGSVSTLKIQRTQQEDSAVYLCASSLEVRKTEAFFGQGTRLTVV.

This clone was found once. The chain links TRBV6-5 to TRBJ2-3; tentative D call: TRBD2 (6 bases). This CDR3 is built from 15 residues. Germline CDR1 and CDR2: MNHEY and SVGAGI. The V and J ends lost 0 bases and 2 bases respectively, with 9 bases between them. The CDR3 reads CASSYSGLTTDTQYF. The CDR3 nucleotides read TGTGCCAGCAGTTACTCGGGACTCACCACAGATACGCAGTATTTT.

The J gene is TRBJ2-7, the V gene TRBV5-6, with unresolved D. Trimming removed 3 bases from V and 5 bases from J, with 6 bases in between. The CDR3 is 11 residues long. CDR1 is SGHDT, CDR2 YYEEEE, per germline. The CDR3 nucleotides are TGTGCCAGCAGCTCCGTGAACGAGCAGTACTTC. Protein: CASSSVNEQYF.

In this sample, this clone turned up once. The chain recombines TRBV18 with TRBJ2-1; D unresolved. The CDR3 loop spans 13 amino acids. Per germline, CDR1 KGHSH and CDR2 LQKENI. Trimming left V 5 bases short and J 4 bases short, with 9 bases between. The CDR3 nucleotides read TGTGCCAGCTCAACGAGTAGATACAATGAGCAGTTCTTC. This gives the protein CASSTSRYNEQFF.

V and J are TRBV27 and TRBJ2-5; possible D gene TRBD2, 7 bases. CDR1 MNHEY and CDR2 SMNVEV come from the germline V gene (reference sequence). The CDR3 loop spans 14 amino acids. V was cut by 5 bases and J by 5 bases, with 15 bases left in between. The CDR3 region has the DNA TGTGCCAGCAGTATCTGGGGGGGCGTCGAGACCCAGTACTTC. Its protein is CASSIWGGVETQYF.

A remark on this clone: This specimen includes other DNA sequences encoding the same CDR3. This chain uses TRBV10-3 with TRBJ2-7, with 13 bases identical to TRBD2. The CDR3 extends over 15 amino acids. The V segment lost 2 bases and the J segment 4 bases; nucleotides outside the gene matches: 2. Per germline, CDR1 ENHRY and CDR2 SYGVKD. For the CDR3, the DNA is TGTGCCATCAGTGAGGGACTAGCGGGAGTGTACGAGCAGTACTTC. This encodes CAISEGLAGVYEQYF.

The rearrangement joins TRBV18 to TRBJ2-7, with D possibly TRBD2 on 6 matching bases. The CDR3 totals 15 residues. The ends were cut back, 6 bases at V and 0 bases at J, with 15 bases in the middle. The germline V gene encodes CDR1 KGHSH and CDR2 LQKENI. The CDR3 here is CASSSRDLASYEQYF. The CDR3 DNA follows: TGTGCCAGCTCCAGTCGGGACTTGGCCTCCTACGAGCAGTACTTC. Filled out from reference TRBV18 and TRBJ2-7, the complete variable domain reads NAGVMQNPRHLVRRRGQEARLRCSPMKGHSHVYWYRQLPEEGLKFMVYLQKENIIDESGMPKERFSAEFPKEGPSILRIQQVVRGDSAAYFCASSSRDLASYEQYFGPGTRLTVT.

V and J are TRBV21-1 and TRBJ2-7; the D segment call TRBD2 is taken from the table without a DNA check. TRBV21-1 is flagged as a pseudogene. This CDR3 has 17 residues. CDR3 coding DNA: TGTGCCAGCAGCATCTGGAAGGGACTACTCCCTTCCTACGAGCAGTACTTC. Translating gives CASSIWKGLLPSYEQYF.

The rearrangement uses TRBV5-1 and TRBJ2-7; either TRBD1 or TRBD2 may fit D (5 bases each). This CDR3 region has 15 residues. Trimming took off 4 bases at V and 0 bases at J, with 14 bases between the two ends. Germline loops: CDR1 SGHRS, CDR2 YFSETQ. CDR3 loop: CASSPGTVSSYEQYF. The DNA of the CDR3 is TGCGCCAGCAGCCCGGGGACGGTGAGCTCCTACGAGCAGTACTTC.

As DNA, the CDR3 is TGTGCCAGCAGCTTAGGACTAGCGGGAGGTCCTAAATCCTACGAGCAGTACTTC. Translating it yields CASSLGLAGGPKSYEQYF. The chain joins TRBV7-9 to TRBJ2-7, with 13 bases aligning to TRBD2. CDR3 length: 18 residues. The J segment lost 1 base and the V segment lost 1 base, leaving 7 bases of the junction unmatched. Looked up from germline, CDR1 is SEHNR and CDR2 is FQNEAQ (reference sequence).

The chain links TRBV9 to TRBJ2-1, with D maybe TRBD2 (6 bases). The CDR3 runs to 17 residues. The germline V gene has CDR1 SGDLS and CDR2 YYNGEE. V dropped 0 bases and J dropped 1 base, with 14 bases sitting between them. The CDR3 protein is CASSVAPGLGSYNEQFF. The CDR3 DNA sequence: TGTGCCAGCAGCGTAGCTCCGGGACTGGGGTCCTACAATGAGCAGTTCTTC.

V usage is TRBV7-3 and J usage is TRBJ2-1; D call uncertain. Germline V gives CDR1 SGHTA, CDR2 FQGTGA. Trimming took 5 bases from V and 6 from J, leaving 11 bases between them. The CDR3 is 13 amino acids. CDR3 sequence: CASSAPSSNEQFF. CDR3 coding DNA: TGTGCCAGCAGCGCCCCATCGAGCAATGAGCAGTTCTTC. The whole variable domain, remainder taken from reference TRBV7-3 and TRBJ2-1, is GAGVSQTPSNKVTEKGKYVELRCDPISGHTALYWYRQSLGQGPEFLIYFQGTGAADDSGLPNDRFFAVRPEGSVSTLKIQRTERGDSAVYLCASSAPSSNEQFFGPGTRLTVL.

The rearrangement links TRBV2 to TRBJ2-3; D remains unclear. The CDR3 loop spans 14 amino acids. V dropped 6 bases and J dropped 0 bases, with 10 bases sitting between them. CDR1 is SNHLY, CDR2 FYNNEI, per germline. The CDR3 is CASRVVHSTDTQYF. The CDR3 DNA reads TGTGCCAGCAGGGTGGTCCACAGCACAGATACGCAGTATTTT.

For this clone: The sample has other DNA sequences that encode this CDR3 too. V gene TRBV5-1 combines with J gene TRBJ2-7, with 8 bases that match TRBD2. Germline loops: CDR1 SGHRS, CDR2 YFSETQ. CDR3 length: 13 residues. Trimming cost V 1 base and J 4 bases; bases outside gene matches: 1. The DNA of the CDR3 is TGCGCCAGCAGCTTGACTAGCGGATACGAGCAGTACTTC. Translated, it gives CASSLTSGYEQYF.

The chain carries TRBV18 and TRBJ2-1; 10 bases match TRBD2. V was clipped by 6 bases and J by 6 bases; unmatched bases: 8. Germline values: CDR1 KGHSH, CDR2 LQKENI. This CDR3 spans 15 amino acids. The CDR3 sequence is CASSPKTSGTNEQFF. DNA of the CDR3: TGTGCCAGCTCTCCAAAAACTAGCGGGACCAATGAGCAGTTCTTC.

The chain employs TRBV4-3 and TRBJ2-3, with D perhaps matching TRBD2 (5 bases). V lost 2 bases to trimming and J lost 2 bases, with 17 bases between them. CDR3 length: 17 residues. In germline, CDR1 is LGHNA, CDR2 YSLEER. The CDR3 region is CASSQFSASGTTDTQYF. The CDR3 DNA is TGCGCCAGCAGCCAATTCTCGGCGAGCGGTACCACAGATACGCAGTATTTT.

V and J are TRBV5-6 and TRBJ1-2, with D tentatively TRBD1 (5 bases). Trimming stripped 2 bases from V and 6 bases from J, with 20 bases between. The CDR3 has 16 amino acids. CDR1 and CDR2 from the germline V gene are SGHDT and YYEEEE. The CDR3, as DNA: TGTGCCAGCAGCTTACCCCCGGGCTCAATAGGGGATGGCTACACCTTC. This encodes CASSLPPGSIGDGYTF.

The V call is TRBV2, the J call TRBJ1-3; no firm D call. This CDR3 comprises 13 residues. Germline V gives CDR1 SNHLY, CDR2 FYNNEI. Deletions cut 7 bases from V and 1 base from J, with 8 bases between. The CDR3 spells CASNIGSGNTIYF. As DNA, the CDR3 is TGTGCCAGCAACATCGGTTCTGGAAACACCATATATTTT.

This clone was detected only once. V is TRBV7-2 and J is TRBJ2-3; no reliable D call. The CDR3 is made up of 13 amino acids. V was cut by 6 bases and J by 4 bases, with 11 bases left in between. CDR1 is SGHTA, CDR2 FQGNSA, per germline. The CDR3 bases are TGTGCCAGCAGACCCCCTGGAGCAGATACGCAGTATTTT. Its protein product is CASRPPGADTQYF. Using reference TRBV7-2 and TRBJ2-3 for the parts outside the CDR3, the full variable domain is GAGVSQSPSNKVTEKGKDVELRCDPISGHTALYWYRQSLGQGLEFLIYFQGNSAPDKSGLPSDRFSAERTGGSVSTLTIQRTQQEDSAVYLCASRPPGADTQYFGPGTRLTVL.

The chain combines TRBV5-1 with TRBJ2-1, with 7 bases lining up with TRBD2. CDR3 length equals 20 residues. Germline V gives CDR1 SGHRS, CDR2 YFSETQ. V trimming: 3 bases; J trimming: 0 bases; junction bases outside the gene matches: 18. The CDR3 DNA reads as TGCGCCAGCAGCTCCTACTCGGCTTTTCGAAGCGGGACCTCCTACAATGAGCAGTTCTTC. It translates to CASSSYSAFRSGTSYNEQFF.

As concerns this clone: One end of the junction is discordant with germline, which a read error may explain. The chain joins TRBV4-2 to TRBJ2-3; the D is unclear. Germline values: CDR1 LGHNA, CDR2 YNFKEQ. There are 14 residues in the CDR3. CDR3 sequence (DNA): TGTGCCAGCAGCAAAGATCAGGGCACAGATACGCAGTATTTT. It specifies CASSKDQGTDTQYF.

This sequence joins TRBV29-1 and TRBJ1-5; D is possibly TRBD1 (5 bases). V was cut by 0 bases and J by 2 bases, with 14 bases left in between. CDR1 and CDR2 (germline): SQVTM, ANQGSEA. This CDR3 comprises 16 residues. CDR3 nucleotides: TGCAGCGTTGAAGATCCCCGAGTAGGGGGCAATCAGCCCCAGCATTTT. This encodes CSVEDPRVGGNQPQHF.

The chain couples TRBV7-2 to TRBJ2-7; weak D call: TRBD1 (5 bases). The germline gives CDR1 SGHTA, CDR2 FQGNSA. The V end lost 2 bases, the J end lost 4 bases, and 9 bases lay between the germline ends. The CDR3 is made up of 13 amino acids. The DNA for the CDR3 is TGTGCCAGCAGCTTACGTCACAGGTACGAGCAGTACTTC. Its protein is CASSLRHRYEQYF.